The 30 T cell receptor beta chains below all came from one sample that was sequenced in a study of T cells in women clearing cervical HPV infection (dated by TCRdb to the late 2010s). To prepare the library, the immunoSEQ multiplex PCR assay was applied. In TCRdb, the immuneACCESS table is reduced to in-frame sequences with V and J assigned. These tables do not hold every clone; where another copy was compared, an unresolved V gene accounts for under half, and the others remain unexplained. The sample's records list over 9,500 clones. The ten largest clones take up about 10% of the sample. Sequences were obtained from blood buffy coat. The receptors shown here come from a woman aged 18 to 75 with a cervical HPV16 infection that either progressed to CIN3+ or cleared (not recorded which).

As to this clone: The CDR3 is cut off 3 residues early in the read; its end comes from the germline J gene. The chain recombines TRBV5-1 with TRBJ2-3; 9 nucleotides agree with TRBD2. The CDR3 consists of 14 residues. V lost 7 bases and J lost 2; bases outside the gene matches: 5. Per germline, CDR1 SGHRS and CDR2 YFSETQ. CDR3 bases read: TGCGCCAGCGCAGCGGGGGGACACACAGATACG. Translation: CASAAGGHTDT. The whole CDR3 region reads CASAAGGHTDTQYF.

The covered CDR3 bases are TGTGCCAGCAGCCTAGGGGGACAGCACTATGGC. It codes for CASSLGGQHYG. The whole CDR3 region reads CASSLGGQHYGYTF. The gene calls are TRBV7-2 and TRBJ1-2; 7 nucleotides match TRBD1. The CDR3 is cut off 3 residues early in the read; its end comes from the germline J gene. CDR1 and CDR2 (germline): SGHTA, FQGNSA. V lost 5 bases and J lost 3; bases outside the gene matches: 6. This CDR3 is 14 amino acids long.

For this clone: The read gets to within 3 residues of the CDR3 end, and the germline J gene fills in the rest. This chain joins TRBV11-2 and TRBJ2-1, with D maybe TRBD1 (6 bases). The germline V gene encodes CDR1 SGHAT and CDR2 FQNNGV. The V end was cut by 4 bases, the J end by 6 bases, with 16 bases between. This CDR3 has 15 residues. This CDR3 reads CASSSTLTGINEQFF. The sequenced part of the CDR3 DNA is TGTGCCAGCAGCTCAACATTAACAGGGATCAATGAG.

A word on this clone: The DNA ends 3 residues before the CDR3 does, and the rest of the CDR3 is filled in from the germline J gene. The chain is built from TRBV30 and TRBJ1-2; 10 bases are shared with TRBD1. Germline CDR1 GTSNPN, CDR2 SVGIG (reference sequence). The CDR3 length is 15 residues. CDR3 bases read: TGTGCCTGGACCCATCACGACAGGGGGCTCGCGGTC. Its translation: CAWTHHDRGLAV. The whole CDR3 sequence reads CAWTHHDRGLAVYTF. The complete variable domain, with remaining parts taken from reference TRBV30 and TRBJ1-2, reads SQTIHQWPATLVQPVGSPLSLECTVEGTSNPNLYWYRQAAGRGLQLLFYSVGIGQISSEVPQNLSASRPQDRQFILSSKKLLLSDSGFYLCAWTHHDRGLAVYTFGSGTRLTVV.

To note about this clone: The read is 3 residues too short to cover the CDR3 end, so that end is filled in from the germline J gene. The V call is TRBV30, the J call TRBJ1-4, with D unclear. Germline CDR1 is GTSNPN and CDR2 is SVGIG (reference sequence). CDR3 length equals 16 residues. Trimming pared 2 bases from V and 0 bases from J, leaving 13 bases between. CDR3 sequence reads: CAWSNLQVTTNEKLFF. CDR3 bases read: TGTGCCTGGAGTAACCTCCAGGTAACAACTAATGAAAAA.

Notes on this clone: The read ends 3 residues shy of where the CDR3 ends; the end is completed using the germline J gene. The chain couples TRBV10-3 to TRBJ2-1, with 12 bases lining up with TRBD2. Germline loops: CDR1 ENHRY, CDR2 SYGVKD. The CDR3 loop spans 17 amino acids. The ends lost 6 bases at V and 2 bases at J; junction bases unmatched: 8. This CDR3 reads CAIRGTTSGGTYNEQFF. The sequenced CDR3 bases are TGTGCCATCAGGGGGACTACTAGCGGGGGGACCTACAATGAG.

To note about this clone: Sequencing ends 3 residues short of the CDR3 end; the germline J gene provides the rest. V and J are TRBV27 and TRBJ2-3, with D perhaps TRBD1 (6 bases). Germline V gene lookup returns CDR1 MNHEY and CDR2 SMNVEV (reference sequence). Trimming took 1 base from V and 0 from J, leaving 8 bases between them. This CDR3 has 15 amino acids. The covered CDR3 bases are TGTGCCAGCAGTTTATATGACAGGAGCACAGATACG. Its translation: CASSLYDRSTDT. The whole CDR3 protein is CASSLYDRSTDTQYF.

This clone shows up as medium-sized (0.01 to 0.1%) by frequency. The CDR3 extends 3 residues past the end of the read, so its final part is completed from the germline J gene. This chain links TRBV18 with TRBJ2-1, with 8 positions matching TRBD1. Trimming removed 3 bases from V and 2 bases from J; junction bases left unmatched: 6. The CDR3 is 16 amino acids. Germline V lookup: CDR1 KGHSH, CDR2 LQKENI. Incomplete CDR3 DNA: TGTGCCAGCTCACCCCAAGGACAGGGCACCTACAATGAG. Protein product: CASSPQGQGTYNE. From start to end, the CDR3 is CASSPQGQGTYNEQFF.

In regard to this clone: The CDR3 goes on 3 residues after the read ends, and that part is filled in from the germline J gene. The chain recombines TRBV20-1 with TRBJ1-1; a possible D gene is TRBD1 (6 bases). The germline V gene encodes CDR1 DFQATT and CDR2 SNEGSKA (reference sequence). Trimming took off 6 bases at V and 1 base at J, with 15 bases between the two ends. This CDR3 has 14 amino acids. The sequenced part of the CDR3 DNA is TGCAGTGCCCGAGGGGGGGCAGGGAACACTGAA. Translating gives CSARGGAGNTE. The entire CDR3 sequence reads CSARGGAGNTEAFF.

Note on this clone: The CDR3 end is not reached by the read, which stops 3 residues before it; the germline J gene fills it in. The chain uses TRBV19 and TRBJ1-5; perhaps TRBD1 as D (5 bases). Deletions cut 6 bases from V and 4 bases from J, with 13 bases between. Germline assignment: CDR1 LNHDA and CDR2 SQIVND (reference sequence). The CDR3 is made up of 14 amino acids. CDR3 DNA, as far as it was read: TGTGCCAGTAGCCCGGGACTTATAAATCAGCCC. This sequence encodes CASSPGLINQP. The CDR3 in full is CASSPGLINQPQHF. Drawing the rest from reference TRBV19 and TRBJ1-5, the complete variable domain is DGGITQSPKYLFRKEGQNVTLSCEQNLNHDAMYWYRQDPGQGLRLIYYSQIVNDFQKGDIAEGYSVSREKKESFPLTVTSAQKNPTAFYLCASSPGLINQPQHFGDGTRLSIL.

Comments on this clone: At one end, the junction sequence differs from germline, possibly due to a read error. The read comes to an end 3 residues before the CDR3 does, leaving the germline J gene to fill in the end. Other DNA variants within this sample encode the same CDR3. This chain joins TRBV7-3 and TRBJ1-3; 8 bases match TRBD1. This CDR3 has 16 amino acids. The germline V gene has CDR1 SGHTA and CDR2 FQGTGA. CDR3 sequence: CASSLNPGGSGNTIYF. CDR3 bases read: TGTGCCAGCAGCTTAAACCCAGGGGGCAGTGGAAACACA.

As concerns this clone: Sequencing ends 3 residues short of the CDR3 end; the germline J gene provides the rest. The chain joins TRBV10-3 to TRBJ2-3, with D tentatively TRBD1 (5 bases). The CDR3 runs 14 residues. Per the germline V gene, CDR1 is ENHRY and CDR2 is SYGVKD. The CDR3 loop is CAISEARVGQPQYF. The sequenced CDR3 bases are TGTGCCATCAGTGAAGCCAGGGTGGGTCAGCCG.

This clone shows up as medium-sized (0.01 to 0.1%) by frequency. The read terminates 3 residues before the CDR3 end, so the remaining end is supplied by the germline J gene. This chain links TRBV18 with TRBJ2-5, with a weak D call TRBD2 (6 bases). Germline lookup yields CDR1 KGHSH and CDR2 LQKENI. CDR3 length equals 17 residues. V lost 6 bases to trimming and J lost 0 bases, with 20 bases between them. The CDR3 is CASSSGLSLRDQETQYF. Partial CDR3 DNA: TGTGCCAGCTCTTCGGGACTCTCACTAAGGGACCAAGAGACC.

Here the CDR3 reads CASSELFFANTGELFF. Partial CDR3 DNA: TGTGCCAGCAGTGAATTGTTCTTCGCGAACACCGGGGAG. The V call is TRBV2, the J call TRBJ2-2; no clear D. The sequenced fragment ends 3 residues before the CDR3 boundary, so the rest is inferred from the germline J gene. The CDR3 is made up of 16 amino acids. Trimming took off 2 bases at V and 0 bases at J, with 10 bases between the two ends. Germline assignment: CDR1 SNHLY and CDR2 FYNNEI.

In regard to this clone: Coverage ceases 3 residues before the CDR3 finishes, and the germline J gene fills in the end. The rearrangement joins TRBV10-2 to TRBJ2-1, with 9 bases identical to TRBD2. The CDR3 sequence is 15 residues long. The J segment lost 2 bases and the V segment lost 5 bases, leaving 4 bases of the junction unmatched. The germline V gene encodes CDR1 WSHSY and CDR2 SAAADI. Incomplete CDR3 DNA: TGCGCCAGCAGTTCCGCTAGCGGGGCCTACAATGAG. Translation: CASSSASGAYNE. The complete CDR3 sequence is CASSSASGAYNEQFF.

About this clone itself: With the read ending 3 residues before the CDR3 end, the germline J gene is used to fill in that end. This rearrangement joins TRBV7-2 to TRBJ2-7, with D possibly matching TRBD2 (5 bases). Germline lookup yields CDR1 SGHTA and CDR2 FQGNSA. The CDR3 has 13 amino acids. Trimming removed 2 bases from V and 2 bases from J, with 7 bases in between. CDR3 DNA (partial): TGTGCCAGCAGCTTACTAGCTACCTACGAG. It codes for CASSLLATYE. The CDR3 as a whole reads CASSLLATYEQYF.

To note about this clone: The read terminates 3 residues ahead of where the CDR3 ends, so the germline J gene completes it. The V call is TRBV7-8, the J call TRBJ2-3, with D tentatively TRBD1 (5 bases). Per the germline V gene, CDR1 is SGHVS and CDR2 is FQNEAQ. V shed 5 bases and J shed 0 bases, with 9 bases lying between them. This CDR3 has 14 amino acids. The CDR3 sequence: CASSLRQSTDTQYF. CDR3 bases read: TGTGCCAGCAGCCTAAGACAGAGCACAGATACG.

On this clone itself: The read comes to an end 3 residues before the CDR3 does, leaving the germline J gene to fill in the end. The chain joins TRBV12-3 or TRBV12-4 to TRBJ2-1, with a weak D call TRBD1 (5 bases). The CDR3 contains 14 residues. Trimming took off 7 bases at V and 6 bases at J, with 16 bases between the two ends. Incomplete CDR3 DNA: TGTGCCAGCAATCCGGACATGTCGCTCAATGAG. The encoded protein is CASNPDMSLNE. The entire CDR3 protein reads CASNPDMSLNEQFF.

Turning to this clone: The CDR3 end lies 3 residues beyond the end of the read and is filled in from the germline J gene. V usage is TRBV20-1 and J usage is TRBJ1-2, with D unclear. Germline V CDR1 and CDR2: DFQATT, SNEGSKA (reference sequence). V lost 6 bases, J lost 4 bases, and 15 bases lay in between. The CDR3 has 13 residues. This CDR3 reads CSAERSAGYGYTF. CDR3 DNA, as far as it was read: TGCAGTGCGGAGAGGTCGGCGGGCTATGGC.

With respect to this clone: Read sequence stops 3 residues before the CDR3 end, and the germline J gene provides the missing end. The V gene is TRBV6-2 or TRBV6-3, the J gene TRBJ1-1; 9 nucleotides agree with TRBD1. Germline V gene data show CDR1 as MNHEY and CDR2 as SVGEGT. The CDR3 is made up of 12 amino acids. CDR3 DNA (partial): TGTGCCAGCAGCCGACAGGGGGACTGG. Translation: CASSRQGDW. The full-length CDR3 reads as CASSRQGDWAFF.

A remark on this clone: The junction departs from germline at one end; a sequencing error may be responsible. The read ends 3 residues before the CDR3 terminus; that terminus is restored from the germline J gene. In the same sample, other DNA sequences code for this CDR3. This rearrangement joins TRBV18 to TRBJ1-3; no clear D. The CDR3 loop spans 14 amino acids. Per germline, CDR1 KGHSH and CDR2 LQKENI. The DNA read from the CDR3 is TGTGCCAGCTCACTGGAGGCGGGCGGAAACACA. Protein sequence: CASSLEAGGNT. The whole CDR3 sequence reads CASSLEAGGNTIYF.

As concerns this clone: The read stops 3 residues short of the end of the CDR3; the missing end is completed from the germline J gene. The chain has TRBV7-2 and TRBJ1-1, with TRBD1 as a possible D gene (5 bases). This CDR3 comprises 14 residues. The V gene's germline CDR1 is SGHTA and CDR2 FQGNSA. V lost 3 bases, J lost 0 bases, and 8 bases lay in between. The CDR3 is CASSFSTVNTEAFF. CDR3 DNA (partial): TGTGCCAGCAGCTTCTCGACAGTGAACACTGAA.

Concerning this clone: The sequenced fragment ends 3 residues before the CDR3 boundary, so the rest is inferred from the germline J gene. This chain links TRBV4-2 with TRBJ1-4; D gene ambiguous. The CDR3 has 17 residues. Germline-derived CDR1 and CDR2 are LGHNA and YNFKEQ. Trimming took 3 bases from V and 4 from J, leaving 18 bases between them. Partial CDR3 DNA: TGTGCCAGCAGCCATCGTAAAGCGGATAGCAGTAATGAAAAA. This gives the protein CASSHRKADSSNEK. From start to end, the CDR3 is CASSHRKADSSNEKLFF.

CDR3 bases read: TGTGCCAGCTCACCCACAGGGGATAGCAATCAGCCG. Its protein is CASSPTGDSNQP. The entire CDR3 reads CASSPTGDSNQPQYF. The chain uses TRBV18 and TRBJ2-3; 7 bases align to TRBD1. The read comes to an end 3 residues before the CDR3 does, leaving the germline J gene to fill in the end. The CDR3 spans 15 residues. Germline V gene data show CDR1 as KGHSH and CDR2 as LQKENI.

Regarding this clone: The CDR3 end lies 3 residues beyond the end of the read and is filled in from the germline J gene. The V gene is TRBV13, the J gene TRBJ1-3; TRBD1 aligns across 7 bases. In germline, CDR1 is PRHDT, CDR2 FYEKMQ (reference sequence). V lost 5 bases to trimming and J lost 4 bases; unmatched junction nucleotides: 11. The CDR3 totals 16 residues. The CDR3 sequence is CASSRRTGENGNTIYF. Incomplete CDR3 DNA: TGTGCCAGCAGCCGACGAACAGGGGAGAACGGAAACACC.

As to this clone: The read falls 3 residues short of the CDR3 end, and the missing part is taken from the germline J gene. This rearrangement joins TRBV7-2 to TRBJ1-2; the D is unclear. This CDR3 has 15 residues. Germline V gene sequence: CDR1 SGHTA, CDR2 FQGNSA. CDR3 bases read: TGTGCCAGCAGCTCTAGCGGACGTCCCACAGATACC. Translated: CASSSSGRPTDT. The full CDR3 protein is CASSSSGRPTDTYTF.

Concerning this clone itself: The DNA ends 3 residues before the CDR3 does, and the rest of the CDR3 is filled in from the germline J gene. The chain employs TRBV7-6 and TRBJ2-5; TRBD1 aligns across 9 bases. V trimming: 3 bases; J trimming: 4 bases; junction bases outside the gene matches: 3. CDR1 is SGHVS, CDR2 FNYEAQ, per germline. There are 14 residues in the CDR3. CDR3 region: CASSLGTGLETQYF. Incomplete CDR3 DNA: TGTGCCAGCAGCTTGGGGACAGGGTTAGAGACC.

About this clone itself: Read sequence stops 3 residues before the CDR3 end, and the germline J gene provides the missing end. V is TRBV5-5 and J is TRBJ2-5; 9 bases align to TRBD2. Germline V gene sequence: CDR1 SGHKS, CDR2 YYEKEE (reference sequence). The CDR3 covers 14 residues. Trimming took 4 bases from V and 5 from J; bases not matched to a gene: 6. CDR3 bases read: TGTGCCAGCAGCGCCGCGGGGGGGCGGGAGACC. Protein product: CASSAAGGRET. The whole CDR3 reads CASSAAGGRETQYF.

To note about this clone: Sequencing ends 3 residues short of the CDR3 end; the germline J gene provides the rest. The rearrangement joins TRBV7-6 to TRBJ1-2; the match to TRBD1 covers 9 bases. The CDR3 consists of 15 residues. Germline V gene sequence: CDR1 SGHVS, CDR2 FNYEAQ. The CDR3 DNA, read in part, is TGTGCCAGCAGCTTTAACAGGGGGCTTGGGGGTACC. Translation: CASSFNRGLGGT. The whole CDR3 sequence is CASSFNRGLGGTYTF.

With respect to this clone: Relative to the germline gene, one junction end is altered; a read error may explain this. Read data end 3 residues before the CDR3 end; the end is taken from the germline J gene. In the same sample, other DNA sequences code for this CDR3. The rearrangement uses TRBV5-6 and TRBJ1-2; a possible D gene is TRBD1 (5 bases). Looked up from germline, CDR1 is SGHDT and CDR2 is YYEEEE. This CDR3 has 15 residues. The sequenced part of the CDR3 DNA is TGTGCCAGCAGCTTGTACGCAGGGAAAGCTTATGGA. Protein product: CASSLYAGKAYG. The whole CDR3 sequence is CASSLYAGKAYGYTF.